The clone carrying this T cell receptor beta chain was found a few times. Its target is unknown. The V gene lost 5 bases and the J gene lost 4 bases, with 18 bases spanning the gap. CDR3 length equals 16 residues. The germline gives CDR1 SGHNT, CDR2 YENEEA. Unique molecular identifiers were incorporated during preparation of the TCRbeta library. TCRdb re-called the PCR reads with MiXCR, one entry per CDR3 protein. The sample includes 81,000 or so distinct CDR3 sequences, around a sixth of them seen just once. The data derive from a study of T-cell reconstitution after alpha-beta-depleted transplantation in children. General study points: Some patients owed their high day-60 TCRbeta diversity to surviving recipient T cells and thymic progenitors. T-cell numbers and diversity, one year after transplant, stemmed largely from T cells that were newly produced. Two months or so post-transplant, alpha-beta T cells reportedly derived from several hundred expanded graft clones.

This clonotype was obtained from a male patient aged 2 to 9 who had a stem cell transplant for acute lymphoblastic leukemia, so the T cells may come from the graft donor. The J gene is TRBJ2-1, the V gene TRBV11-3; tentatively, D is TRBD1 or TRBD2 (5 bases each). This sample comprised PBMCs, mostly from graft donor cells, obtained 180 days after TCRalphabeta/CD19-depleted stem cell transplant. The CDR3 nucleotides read TGTGCCAGCAGCCAAACCGGAGACAGCGGATACAATGAGCAGTTCTTC. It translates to CASSQTGDSGYNEQFF.